A single sample is the source of the 18 T cell receptor beta chains below, sequenced in a study of lymphopenia after photon versus proton radiotherapy. Clones were read by immunoSEQ multiplex PCR, and TCRdb kept only the in-frame ones, dropping some. The sample shows 15,000 to 20,000 clones, roughly nine tenths of them seen only once. The sequenced sample was peripheral blood, obtained from a patient treated with proton-based radiotherapy. These receptors all stem from a woman aged 60-75 years with cholangiocarcinoma. Some clones in this sample may be carry-over from other donors' samples.

This chain joins TRBV5-1 and TRBJ2-5, with D unresolved. CDR3 length equals 14 residues. V was shortened by 0 bases and J by 5 bases, with 11 bases between the two germline ends. Germline V gene data show CDR1 as SGHRS and CDR2 as YFSETQ. The CDR3 reads CASSLALVMETQYF. The DNA for the CDR3 is TGCGCCAGCAGCTTGGCGTTGGTCATGGAGACCCAGTACTTC.

On this clone itself: Relative to the germline gene, one junction end is altered; a read error may explain this. This chain links TRBV6-6 with TRBJ1-4; D gene ambiguous. The CDR3 covers 13 residues. Germline-derived CDR1 and CDR2 are MNHNY and SVGAGI (reference sequence). This CDR3 is CASSRVYNEKLFF. CDR3 nucleotides: TGTGCGAGCAGCAGAGTTTATAATGAAAAACTGTTTTTT.

This clone has a handful of counts. V gene TRBV2 combines with J gene TRBJ1-5; 9 nucleotides match TRBD1. Trimming cost V 6 bases and J 4 bases; bases outside gene matches: 7. This CDR3 region has 15 residues. The germline CDR1 and CDR2 sequences are SNHLY and FYNNEI. The CDR3 nucleotides read TGTGCCAGCAGGGGACAGGGCCTCTGGAATCAGCCCCAGCATTTT. Encoded protein: CASRGQGLWNQPQHF.

The chain uses TRBV5-1 and TRBJ2-3, with D tentatively TRBD2 (5 bases). The V gene's germline CDR1 is SGHRS and CDR2 YFSETQ. V was trimmed by 4 bases and J by 6 bases, leaving 15 bases between them. The CDR3 loop spans 14 amino acids. CDR3 protein: CASSRGLLGDTQYF. The DNA of the CDR3 is TGCGCCAGCAGCCGTGGACTGCTTGGGGATACGCAGTATTTT.

The J gene is TRBJ1-2, the V gene TRBV29-1; D is perhaps TRBD1 (6 bases). The CDR3 loop spans 13 amino acids. The V end was cut by 8 bases, the J end by 8 bases, with 21 bases between. CDR1 is SQVTM and CDR2 is ANQGSEA in the germline V gene. CDR3 sequence (DNA): TGCAGCTCTCGCAATACAGGGAGCTTAGGCTACACCTTC. This encodes CSSRNTGSLGYTF.

The chain combines TRBV10-3 with TRBJ1-1, with 10 bases that match TRBD1. The V segment lost 5 bases and the J segment 4 bases; nucleotides outside the gene matches: 4. The CDR3 contains 14 residues. Germline CDR1 and CDR2: ENHRY and SYGVKD. The CDR3 protein is CAISRTGGPTEAFF. The CDR3 nucleotides are TGTGCCATCAGTCGGACAGGGGGTCCCACTGAAGCTTTCTTT.

This clone was recorded only once. The chain combines TRBV5-1 with TRBJ2-2; 13 bases align to TRBD2. Per germline, CDR1 SGHRS and CDR2 YFSETQ. V trimming: 3 bases; J trimming: 2 bases; junction bases outside the gene matches: 1. The CDR3 spans 16 residues. The CDR3 DNA reads TGCGCCAGCAGCTGGACTAGCGGGGGTAACACCGGGGAGCTGTTTTTT. Its protein product is CASSWTSGGNTGELFF.

The chain has TRBV7-2 and TRBJ2-7, with D tentatively TRBD2 (7 bases). V was pared by 3 bases and J by 0 bases, with 18 bases between. The CDR3 covers 17 residues. The germline CDR1 and CDR2 sequences are SGHTA and FQGNSA. The CDR3 is CASSLYVGRGPSYEQYF. CDR3 bases: TGTGCCAGCAGCTTGTATGTAGGGCGGGGGCCCTCCTACGAGCAGTACTTC.

This clone was seen just once. V usage is TRBV7-6 and J usage is TRBJ2-3; no clear D. V was shortened by 5 bases and J by 6 bases, with 21 bases between the two germline ends. Germline lookup yields CDR1 SGHVS and CDR2 FNYEAQ. This CDR3 contains 16 residues. The CDR3 DNA follows: TGTGCCAGCAGCACAGTTGCCTCTCCCTTCAGGGATACGCAGTATTTT. It translates to CASSTVASPFRDTQYF.

V and J are TRBV10-1 and TRBJ2-5, with a possible D match to TRBD1 (6 bases). Trimming took 2 bases from V and 4 from J, leaving 11 bases between them. The CDR3 has 14 amino acids. Germline loops: CDR1 WNHNN, CDR2 SYGVQD (reference sequence). CDR3 protein: CASSERGTAETQYF. Written as DNA, the CDR3 is TGCGCCAGCAGTGAGAGGGGGACGGCAGAGACCCAGTACTTC.

The V and J genes are TRBV18 and TRBJ1-1; 7 positions match TRBD1. The CDR3 contains 15 residues. V shed 3 bases, J shed 1 base, and the junction held 5 bases outside the gene matches. In germline, CDR1 is KGHSH, CDR2 LQKENI. In DNA, the CDR3 is TGTGCCAGCTCACCTTATCAGGGGGAGAACACTGAAGCTTTCTTT. Translation gives CASSPYQGENTEAFF.

This chain joins TRBV29-1 and TRBJ2-1, with D tentatively TRBD1 (6 bases). Germline V gene data show CDR1 as SQVTM and CDR2 as ANQGSEA. V shed 7 bases and J shed 3 bases, with 16 bases lying between them. The CDR3 spans 14 residues. CDR3 loop: CSAAGTRGYNEQFF. The CDR3 nucleotides read TGCAGCGCCGCCGGGACCAGGGGCTACAATGAGCAGTTCTTC.

J is TRBJ1-1 and V is TRBV6-4; D call uncertain. The CDR3 is made up of 15 amino acids. V was shortened by 4 bases and J by 3 bases, with 15 bases between the two germline ends. Germline CDR1 reads MRHNA; CDR2 reads SNTAGT. In DNA, the CDR3 is TGTGCCAGCAGTGTTGCTGCGGGCGCGGACACTGAAGCTTTCTTT. This encodes CASSVAAGADTEAFF.

V and J are TRBV18 and TRBJ2-5; D is ambiguous. The germline V gene has CDR1 KGHSH and CDR2 LQKENI. The CDR3 extends over 12 amino acids. V lost 3 bases and J lost 5, with 7 bases in between. This CDR3 reads CASSPKTETQYF. The CDR3 DNA reads as TGTGCCAGCTCACCTAAGACGGAGACCCAGTACTTC.

The chain carries TRBV29-1 and TRBJ1-1, with D perhaps TRBD1 (5 bases). Trimming left V 7 bases short and J 1 base short, with 13 bases between. Germline lookup yields CDR1 SQVTM and CDR2 ANQGSEA. CDR3 length: 13 amino acids. The CDR3 region has the DNA TGCAGCGCCTCGGAGGGGACGAACACTGAAGCTTTCTTT. This translates into CSASEGTNTEAFF. The variable domain in full, completed from reference TRBV29-1 and TRBJ1-1, reads SAVISQKPSRDICQRGTSLTIQCQVDSQVTMMFWYRQQPGQSLTLIATANQGSEATYESGFVIDKFPISRPNLTFSTLTVSNMSPEDSSIYLCSASEGTNTEAFFGQGTRLTVV.

The chain has TRBV2 and TRBJ1-2, with unresolved D. Germline lookup yields CDR1 SNHLY and CDR2 FYNNEI. Trimming pared 6 bases from V and 7 bases from J, leaving 12 bases between. CDR3 size: 12 residues. The CDR3 nucleotides read TGTGCCAGCAGCCTCCATCAACTTGGCTACACCTTC. Protein: CASSLHQLGYTF.

The chain is built from TRBV29-1 and TRBJ2-7; 11 nucleotides align to TRBD1. Germline V gene data show CDR1 as SQVTM and CDR2 as ANQGSEA. The CDR3 is 12 residues long. Losses at the gene ends were 6 bases for V and 4 bases for J; bases not matched to a gene: 2. The CDR3 loop is CSVGTGGYEQYF. The CDR3 bases are TGCAGCGTCGGGACAGGGGGTTACGAGCAGTACTTC.

The chain recombines TRBV11-2 with TRBJ2-1; D is perhaps TRBD2 (5 bases). V was trimmed by 2 bases and J by 15 bases, leaving 26 bases between them. CDR1 is SGHAT, CDR2 FQNNGV, per germline. This CDR3 comprises 16 residues. DNA of the CDR3: TGTGCCAGCAGCTTACTCTTACCTCCGGGAACCCGGAGCCCGTTCTTC. Its translation: CASSLLLPPGTRSPFF.